This T cell receptor beta chain was captured by sequencing in a study of beta chain features in type 1 diabetes. Study-wide results and limits: When Type 1 diabetes patients were examined, their TCRB CDR3s proved moderately but significantly shorter in all four CD4+ subsets.

The CDR3 has 14 amino acids. Germline V CDR1 and CDR2: LGHNA, YSLEER. V gave up 4 bases and J gave up 5 bases; unmatched junction bases: 4. This clone has ten or more counts. The antigen is not known. Every bit of the isolated RNA underwent reverse transcription, so sequencing read expressed TCRB transcripts. Data came from immunoSEQ multiplex PCR; TCRdb stores just in-frame clones and leaves some out. This table has 300,000 to 400,000 clones, over 8.5% appearing once. The source of this sequence is a man aged 25-45 years with type 1 diabetes. The source material was central memory CD4+ T cells from blood. This chain joins TRBV4-3 and TRBJ2-4; 8 positions agree with TRBD1. The CDR3 protein is CASSPTGGENIQYF. The CDR3 DNA is TGCGCCAGCAGCCCAACAGGGGGTGAAAACATTCAGTACTTC.